This T cell receptor beta chain is drawn from a study of blood T cell repertoires in COVID-19. Study information: Acute-phase and convalescent COVID-19 samples originated in the United States, Italy and Spain. The cDNA or gDNA used as material had been derived from T cells, B-cell-depleted T cells, or PBMCs.

This clone appeared a few times. Per the authors' pipeline: Reference gene primer amplification in the assay estimated nucleated cell counts. Here immunoSEQ multiplex PCR was the method, and the copy in TCRdb shows in-frame clones only, minus some. That table gives V, J and clone size, and the DNA gave D and trimming. The sample includes more than 300,000 clones, 80% to 90% of them seen just once. The CDR3 is 14 residues long. Between the trimmed V and J ends, which lost 2 bases and 11 bases, there was a span of 16 bases. Looked up from germline, CDR1 is MNHNS and CDR2 is SASEGT. This clonotype originated in a woman aged 45 to 65 with acute or convalescent COVID-19. This chain joins TRBV6-1 and TRBJ1-5; D uncertain. Sequencing was performed on peripheral blood. The CDR3 spells CASSEQMLEWAQHF. The CDR3 nucleotides are TGTGCCAGCAGTGAACAGATGCTAGAGTGGGCCCAGCATTTT.